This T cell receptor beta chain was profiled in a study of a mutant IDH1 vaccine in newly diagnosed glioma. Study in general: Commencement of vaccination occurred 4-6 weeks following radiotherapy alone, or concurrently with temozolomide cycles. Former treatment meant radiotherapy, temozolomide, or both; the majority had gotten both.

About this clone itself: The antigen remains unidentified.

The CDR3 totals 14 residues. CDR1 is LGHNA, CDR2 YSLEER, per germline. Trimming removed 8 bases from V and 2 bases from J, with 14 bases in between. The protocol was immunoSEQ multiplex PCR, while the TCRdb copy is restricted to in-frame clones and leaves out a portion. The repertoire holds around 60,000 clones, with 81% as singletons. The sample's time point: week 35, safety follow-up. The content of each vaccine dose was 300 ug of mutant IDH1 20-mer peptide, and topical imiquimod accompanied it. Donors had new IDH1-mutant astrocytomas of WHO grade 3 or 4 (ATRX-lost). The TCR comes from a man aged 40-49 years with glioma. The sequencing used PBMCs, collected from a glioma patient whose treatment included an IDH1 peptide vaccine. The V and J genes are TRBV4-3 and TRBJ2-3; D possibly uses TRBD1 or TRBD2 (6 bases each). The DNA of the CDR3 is TGCGCCAGCTCCGGGGGACATCTCACAGATACGCAGTATTTT. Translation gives CASSGGHLTDTQYF.